Below, one T cell receptor (beta chain) is given with its context. The CDR3 sequence is 13 residues long. Trimming stripped 3 bases from V and 4 bases from J, with 13 bases between. Germline V gives CDR1 DFQATT, CDR2 SNEGSKA (reference sequence). Participants were aged about 18 to 90 years, lived in under 25 US areas, and enrolled virtually. Cohort placement rested on clinical history that participants reported themselves. This record comes from a study of blood T cell repertoires in COVID-19. Background on the study: Acute and convalescent COVID-19 samples came from the United States, Italy and Spain.

Only in-frame clones appear in the TCRdb table, and some are missing; sequencing was by immunoSEQ multiplex PCR. The profile shows 110,000 to 150,000 clones, about 87% of them singletons. The chain employs TRBV20-1 and TRBJ2-7; tentative D call: TRBD2 (5 bases). This clonotype originated in a man aged 55 to 70 who had recovered from COVID-19. The source material was PBMCs or T cells enriched from blood (not recorded which). This chain's CDR3 is CSASRGLAYEQYF. Here the CDR3 DNA reads TGCAGTGCTAGTCGAGGGTTGGCTTACGAGCAGTACTTC.